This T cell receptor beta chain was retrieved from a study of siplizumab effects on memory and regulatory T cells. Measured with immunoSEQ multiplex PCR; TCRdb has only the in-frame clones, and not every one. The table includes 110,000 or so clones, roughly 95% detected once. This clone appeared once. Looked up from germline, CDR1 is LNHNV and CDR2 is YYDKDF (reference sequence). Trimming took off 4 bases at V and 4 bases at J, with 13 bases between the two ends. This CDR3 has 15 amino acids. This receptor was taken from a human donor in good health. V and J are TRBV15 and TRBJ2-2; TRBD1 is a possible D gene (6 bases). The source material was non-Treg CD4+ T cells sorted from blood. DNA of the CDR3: TGTGCCACCAGCAAGGAGACAGGTGTCACCGGGGAGCTGTTTTTT. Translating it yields CATSKETGVTGELFF.